This TCR beta chain was sequenced during a study of preoperative IRX-2 immunotherapy in early breast cancer. Treatment defined: preoperative locoregional IRX-2 cytokine immunotherapy. Patients received preoperative, locoregional IRX-2 cytokine immunotherapy in a phase Ib study. Per germline, CDR1 MNHGY and CDR2 SAAAGT. This CDR3 contains 15 residues. V lost 5 bases and J 0 bases, leaving 11 bases between the germline ends. Using immunoSEQ multiplex PCR, the repertoire was profiled, and TCRdb retains in-frame clones only, with some absent. The data show around 3,700 clones, approximately 71% seen once.

The chain couples TRBV6-8 to TRBJ2-1; D gene unclear. The source was tumor tissue, collected after IRX-2 immunotherapy. The receptor comes from a human donor with breast cancer. For the CDR3, the DNA is TGTGCCAGCAGTAAGGAGAAGGGCTCCTACAATGAGCAGTTCTTC. Translating gives CASSKEKGSYNEQFF.